Below are 32 T cell receptor beta chains sequenced from a single sample in a study of blood T cell repertoires in COVID-19. The method was immunoSEQ multiplex PCR; TCRdb's version includes in-frame clones alone and lacks a portion of them. This table has over 85,000 clones, around 68% appearing once. Sequencing was carried out using peripheral blood. These receptors were taken from a woman aged 55-69 years with acute or convalescent COVID-19.

This rearrangement joins TRBV28 to TRBJ1-5, with a tentative D call TRBD1 (6 bases). The CDR3 consists of 14 residues. Germline lookup yields CDR1 MDHEN and CDR2 SYDVKM. Trimming took 2 bases from V and 7 from J, leaving 12 bases between them. In nucleotides, the CDR3 is TGTGCCAGCAGTTTAGGGGGGGCCGGGCAGCCCCAGCATTTT. This encodes CASSLGGAGQPQHF.

J is TRBJ1-5 and V is TRBV2; D is unresolved. Trimming stripped 3 bases from V and 5 bases from J, with 8 bases between. Germline V gene sequence: CDR1 SNHLY, CDR2 FYNNEI. This CDR3 contains 13 residues. CDR3 bases: TGTGCCAGCAGTGACCCACAAGATCAGCCCCAGCATTTT. Residues: CASSDPQDQPQHF.

This rearrangement joins TRBV5-4 to TRBJ1-3; D unresolved. Trimming shortened V by 3 bases and J by 4 bases, and 5 bases separated the two germline ends. The length of the CDR3 is 12 residues. The germline V gene has CDR1 SGHNT and CDR2 YYREEE (reference sequence). CDR3: CASSSKGNTIYF. CDR3 nucleotide sequence: TGTGCCAGCAGCTCTAAAGGAAACACCATATATTTT.

This chain uses TRBV7-9 with TRBJ2-4; weak D call: TRBD1 (5 bases). Germline CDR1 and CDR2: SEHNR and FQNEAQ (reference sequence). The CDR3 loop spans 16 amino acids. The V end was cut by 7 bases, the J end by 0 bases, with 16 bases between. Written as DNA, the CDR3 is TGTGCCAGCATCGAAGGGGCAGGTATAGCCAAAAACATTCAGTACTTC. It encodes CASIEGAGIAKNIQYF.

The V and J genes are TRBV7-2 and TRBJ2-1; 7 positions agree with TRBD2. V gave up 3 bases and J gave up 2 bases; unmatched junction bases: 10. The CDR3 covers 17 residues. Germline loops: CDR1 SGHTA, CDR2 FQGNSA. CDR3 DNA sequence: TGTGCCAGCAGCTTTCGGCCAGCGGGGCTAACCTACAATGAGCAGTTCTTC. Amino acid sequence: CASSFRPAGLTYNEQFF. The whole variable domain, remainder taken from reference TRBV7-2 and TRBJ2-1, is GAGVSQSPSNKVTEKGKDVELRCDPISGHTALYWYRQSLGQGLEFLIYFQGNSAPDKSGLPSDRFSAERTGGSVSTLTIQRTQQEDSAVYLCASSFRPAGLTYNEQFFGPGTRLTVL.

This chain joins TRBV5-1 and TRBJ1-1; the D gene is possibly TRBD1 (6 bases). Trimming removed 4 bases at V and 1 base at J, with 17 bases between. The germline CDR1 and CDR2 sequences are SGHRS and YFSETQ. The CDR3 length is 16 residues. CDR3 sequence (DNA): TGCGCCAGCAGCCCAGGGACAACCCTCGGGAACACTGAAGCTTTCTTT. Its translation: CASSPGTTLGNTEAFF.

The chain couples TRBV7-2 to TRBJ2-3; 11 nucleotides line up with TRBD2. The CDR3 extends over 16 amino acids. The V gene's germline CDR1 is SGHTA and CDR2 FQGNSA. Trimming took 3 bases from V and 2 from J; bases not matched to a gene: 4. CDR3 coding DNA: TGTGCCAGCAGCTTCGGACTAGCGGGCTACACAGATACGCAGTATTTT. It codes for CASSFGLAGYTDTQYF.

The chain has TRBV5-6 and TRBJ1-2, with D possibly being TRBD1 (5 bases). This CDR3 comprises 15 residues. Per the germline V gene, CDR1 is SGHDT and CDR2 is YYEEEE. Trimming stripped 0 bases from V and 7 bases from J, with 16 bases between. The CDR3 DNA reads TGTGCCAGCAGCTTGGCCGGCGCAGGGAATTTTGGCTACACCTTC. It encodes CASSLAGAGNFGYTF.

This chain joins TRBV30 and TRBJ1-1; D ambiguous. The germline V gene encodes CDR1 GTSNPN and CDR2 SVGIG (reference sequence). CDR3 length: 11 residues. V lost 0 bases to trimming and J lost 9 bases, with 8 bases between them. CDR3 nucleotides: TGTGCCTGGAGTGTACGCAGGAAAGCTTTCTTT. Protein sequence: CAWSVRRKAFF. The complete variable domain, with remaining parts taken from reference TRBV30 and TRBJ1-1, reads SQTIHQWPATLVQPVGSPLSLECTVEGTSNPNLYWYRQAAGRGLQLLFYSVGIGQISSEVPQNLSASRPQDRQFILSSKKLLLSDSGFYLCAWSVRRKAFFGQGTRLTVV.

The rearrangement uses TRBV5-1 and TRBJ1-4; 9 positions match TRBD1. The CDR3 runs 15 residues. The J segment lost 5 bases and the V segment lost 6 bases, leaving 8 bases of the junction unmatched. CDR1 is SGHRS and CDR2 is YFSETQ in the germline V gene. The CDR3 DNA reads as TGCGCCAGCACCCCGGGACAGGGAGGGAATGAAAAACTGTTTTTT. Encoded protein: CASTPGQGGNEKLFF.

The chain employs TRBV2 and TRBJ2-1; D is possibly TRBD2 (6 bases). CDR1 and CDR2 (germline): SNHLY, FYNNEI. V gave up 9 bases and J gave up 4 bases, with 22 bases separating them. This CDR3 spans 16 amino acids. CDR3 sequence: CASYPGTRNWYNEQFF. The CDR3 coding sequence is TGTGCCAGTTATCCCGGGACTCGGAACTGGTACAATGAGCAGTTCTTC.

J is TRBJ1-1 and V is TRBV30; D possibly corresponds to TRBD1 (6 bases). The germline V and J ends were trimmed by 5 bases and 1 base, with 14 bases remaining between them. The CDR3 loop spans 14 amino acids. CDR1 and CDR2 from the germline V gene are GTSNPN and SVGIG (reference sequence). The CDR3 DNA reads TGTGCCTGGCAAGGACAGACTAAGAACACTGAAGCTTTCTTT. Translated, it gives CAWQGQTKNTEAFF. Based on the CDR3 plus reference TRBV30 and TRBJ1-1, the full variable domain is SQTIHQWPATLVQPVGSPLSLECTVEGTSNPNLYWYRQAAGRGLQLLFYSVGIGQISSEVPQNLSASRPQDRQFILSSKKLLLSDSGFYLCAWQGQTKNTEAFFGQGTRLTVV.

The chain joins TRBV5-4 to TRBJ2-1; 13 nucleotides match TRBD2. Germline CDR1 is SGHNT and CDR2 is YYREEE (reference sequence). Germline trimming cut 7 bases from V and 6 bases from J; bases unmatched to any gene: 13. The CDR3 totals 17 residues. DNA of the CDR3: TGTGCCAGCCGCAATTCTATAACTAGCGGGGGGGTCAATGAGCAGTTCTTC. Its translation is CASRNSITSGGVNEQFF.

The chain couples TRBV6-6 to TRBJ1-5; D unclear. Trimming left V 0 bases short and J 9 bases short, with 9 bases between. Germline CDR1 is MNHNY and CDR2 is SVGAGI (reference sequence). This CDR3 is built from 13 residues. The CDR3 sequence: CASSYSPVWPQHF. The DNA of the CDR3 is TGTGCCAGCAGTTACTCTCCGGTATGGCCCCAGCATTTT.

The genes are TRBV2 and TRBJ1-5; D is perhaps TRBD1 (6 bases). The CDR3 has 14 residues. Germline lookup yields CDR1 SNHLY and CDR2 FYNNEI. The V gene lost 7 bases and the J gene lost 3 bases, with 13 bases spanning the gap. The chain's CDR3 is CASKSRTDNQPQHF. In DNA, the CDR3 is TGTGCCAGCAAATCGAGGACAGACAATCAGCCCCAGCATTTT.

The V gene is TRBV5-6, the J gene TRBJ1-5; TRBD1 agrees at 10 bases. In germline, CDR1 is SGHDT, CDR2 YYEEEE. The CDR3 covers 14 residues. The V segment lost 4 bases and the J segment 10 bases; nucleotides outside the gene matches: 8. The CDR3 region has the DNA TGTGCCAGCAGCAGGGTGGGACAGGGGAGTCCCCAGCATTTT. Residues: CASSRVGQGSPQHF.

The chain joins TRBV3-1 (or the pseudogene TRBV3-2) to TRBJ1-3; D call uncertain. Germline V lookup: CDR1 LGHDT, CDR2 YNNKEL (reference sequence). Between the trimmed V and J ends, which lost 3 bases and 0 bases, there was a span of 9 bases. The length of the CDR3 is 15 residues. The CDR3 is CASSHNSISGNTIYF. The CDR3 nucleotides are TGTGCCAGCAGCCACAACAGTATCTCTGGAAACACCATATATTTT.

V gene TRBV29-1 combines with J gene TRBJ1-2; D unresolved. V lost 7 bases, J lost 12 bases, and 18 bases lay in between. Germline CDR1 and CDR2: SQVTM and ANQGSEA. The CDR3 has 11 amino acids. Written as DNA, the CDR3 is TGCAGCGCCCCGGCCGAGGGCCCGCACACCTTC. It translates to CSAPAEGPHTF.

This chain joins TRBV7-9 and TRBJ1-2, with a possible D match to TRBD1 (5 bases). In germline, CDR1 is SEHNR, CDR2 FQNEAQ (reference sequence). The CDR3 length is 15 residues. The germline V and J ends were trimmed by 8 bases and 3 bases, with 19 bases remaining between them. The CDR3 region is CASSSWGRRYYGYTF. The CDR3 nucleotides are TGTGCCAGCTCCTCGTGGGGCAGGAGATACTATGGCTACACCTTC.

The V gene is TRBV5-6, the J gene TRBJ2-7; 7 bases agree with TRBD1. Germline trimming cut 3 bases from V and 8 bases from J; bases unmatched to any gene: 8. Germline V gives CDR1 SGHDT, CDR2 YYEEEE. The CDR3 totals 13 residues. CDR3 nucleotide sequence: TGTGCCAGCAGCTCTATGGACAGGTTCAAGCAGTACTTC. Translating it yields CASSSMDRFKQYF.

V gene TRBV1 combines with J gene TRBJ2-1; TRBD2, as called in the table, went unchecked against the DNA. TRBV1 is a pseudogene locus. The CDR3 runs to 12 residues. CDR3 sequence (DNA): TGCACCAGCAGCCTAGCGCGGCATGAGCAGTTCTTC. It yields the protein CTSSLARHEQFF.

The V and J genes are TRBV6-6 and TRBJ2-2; 8 nucleotides match TRBD2. V trimming: 6 bases; J trimming: 2 bases; junction bases outside the gene matches: 5. In germline, CDR1 is MNHNY, CDR2 SVGAGI (reference sequence). The CDR3 is 15 residues long. The CDR3 region is CASRERGSNTGELFF. DNA for the CDR3: TGTGCCAGCAGGGAGCGGGGGTCTAACACCGGGGAGCTGTTTTTT.

This clone came up a few times. The rearrangement links TRBV28 to TRBJ2-2; a weak D match, TRBD1 (6 bases). Germline V lookup: CDR1 MDHEN, CDR2 SYDVKM. This CDR3 spans 16 amino acids. V was clipped by 3 bases and J by 0 bases, with 11 bases between them. This CDR3 reads CASSFLDRTNTGELFF. The CDR3 DNA is TGTGCCAGCAGTTTTCTGGACAGAACGAACACCGGGGAGCTGTTTTTT.

The count of this clone is one. V gene TRBV27 combines with J gene TRBJ2-2; TRBD1 is a possible D gene (6 bases). Deletions cut 5 bases from V and 3 bases from J, with 10 bases between. The germline V gene has CDR1 MNHEY and CDR2 SMNVEV (reference sequence). The CDR3 consists of 14 residues. The CDR3 reads CASSPWTDTGELFF. In DNA, the CDR3 is TGTGCCAGCAGTCCATGGACAGACACCGGGGAGCTGTTTTTT.

This clone was picked up a small number of times. This chain joins TRBV6-5 and TRBJ1-2, with a tentative D call TRBD1 (5 bases). The ends were cut back, 2 bases at V and 2 bases at J, with 9 bases in the middle. From germline, CDR1 is MNHEY and CDR2 SVGAGI. The CDR3 spans 14 residues. This chain's CDR3 is CASSYGRDNYGYTF. The CDR3 DNA sequence: TGTGCCAGCAGTTACGGGAGGGACAACTATGGCTACACCTTC.

This chain links TRBV5-4 with TRBJ1-1; D not certain. Germline assignment: CDR1 SGHNT and CDR2 YYREEE (reference sequence). The CDR3 consists of 16 residues. The ends were cut back, 0 bases at V and 1 base at J, with 13 bases in the middle. The CDR3 sequence is CASSLGGIGWNTEAFF. The CDR3 coding sequence is TGTGCCAGCAGCTTGGGAGGTATTGGTTGGAACACTGAAGCTTTCTTT.

CDR3 residues: CAGNRTSVDTQYF. For the CDR3, the DNA is TGTGCTGGAAATAGGACTAGCGTGGATACGCAGTATTTT. The chain is built from TRBV11-2 and TRBJ2-3, with 9 bases matching TRBD2. This CDR3 is built from 13 residues. CDR1 and CDR2 (germline): SGHAT, FQNNGV.

J is TRBJ2-1 and V is TRBV5-1, with a possible D match to TRBD2 (5 bases). V was cut by 0 bases and J by 1 base, with 11 bases left in between. Germline CDR1 SGHRS, CDR2 YFSETQ. The CDR3 loop spans 16 amino acids. CDR3 DNA sequence: TGCGCCAGCAGCTTGGATGTCGGGATTTCCTACAATGAGCAGTTCTTC. Translating gives CASSLDVGISYNEQFF.

This chain uses TRBV27 with TRBJ1-1, with a weak D call TRBD1 (5 bases). CDR1 and CDR2 (germline): MNHEY, SMNVEV (reference sequence). V lost 6 bases and J lost 1, with 12 bases in between. The CDR3 covers 14 residues. Here the CDR3 reads CASRPQGSNTEAFF. Here the CDR3 DNA reads TGTGCCAGCAGGCCCCAGGGCTCGAACACTGAAGCTTTCTTT.

The genes are TRBV13 and TRBJ2-2; D may be TRBD1 (6 bases). Deletions cut 1 base from V and 4 bases from J, with 13 bases between. The germline gives CDR1 PRHDT, CDR2 FYEKMQ (reference sequence). The CDR3 is 16 amino acids. The CDR3 spells CASSLEAGVSTGELFF. DNA for the CDR3: TGTGCCAGCAGCTTAGAAGCAGGGGTGAGCACCGGGGAGCTGTTTTTT.

This clone has only a few counts. The chain carries TRBV7-9 and TRBJ2-3, with D hard to call. Germline V gene sequence: CDR1 SEHNR, CDR2 FQNEAQ (reference sequence). The germline V and J ends were trimmed by 1 base and 1 base, with 6 bases remaining between them. This CDR3 region has 14 residues. Here the CDR3 reads CASSLGLGTDTQYF. In DNA, the CDR3 is TGTGCCAGCAGCTTAGGGCTGGGCACAGATACGCAGTATTTT. Full variable domain (missing parts from reference TRBV7-9 and TRBJ2-3): DTGVSQNPRHKITKRGQNVTFRCDPISEHNRLYWYRQTLGQGPEFLTYFQNEAQLEKSRLLSDRFSAERPKGSFSTLEIQRTEQGDSAMYLCASSLGLGTDTQYFGPGTRLTVL.

This rearrangement joins TRBV25-1 to TRBJ1-1; no firm D call. Germline loops: CDR1 MGHDK, CDR2 SYGVNS. Deletions cut 0 bases from V and 9 bases from J, with 11 bases between. This CDR3 is 13 amino acids long. The CDR3: CASSEYFRGQAFF. CDR3 nucleotides: TGTGCCAGCAGTGAATATTTCCGGGGTCAAGCTTTCTTT.